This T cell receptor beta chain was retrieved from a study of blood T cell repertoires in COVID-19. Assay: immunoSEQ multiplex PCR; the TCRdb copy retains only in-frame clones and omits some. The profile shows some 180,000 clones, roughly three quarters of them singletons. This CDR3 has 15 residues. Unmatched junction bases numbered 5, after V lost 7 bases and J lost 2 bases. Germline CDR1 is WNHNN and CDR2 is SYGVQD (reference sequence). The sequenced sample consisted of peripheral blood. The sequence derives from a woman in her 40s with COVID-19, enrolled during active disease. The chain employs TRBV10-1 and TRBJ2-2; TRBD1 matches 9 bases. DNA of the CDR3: TGCGCCAGCAAACCGGGACAGGGAAACACCGGGGAGCTGTTTTTT. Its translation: CASKPGQGNTGELFF.